This T cell receptor beta chain stems from a study of blood T cells in healthy people across ages. In this sample, this clonotype turned up once. Through a sample-barcoded 5' primer and a J-beta primer mix, a second PCR was run for about 6 to 11 cycles. MiXCR, applied by TCRdb to the 5' RACE reads, yields one record per CDR3 protein. The table records about 720,000 distinct CDR3 sequences, about a fifth of them present only once. V dropped 5 bases and J dropped 8 bases, with 21 bases sitting between them. The CDR3 loop spans 16 amino acids. Germline values: CDR1 SGHTA, CDR2 FQGNSA. This receptor was taken from a man between 65 and 79 years old in good health. The chain recombines TRBV7-2 with TRBJ2-2; possibly TRBD2 for D (5 bases). The source material was blood. This CDR3 reads CASSPKLGPGTGELFF. In nucleotides, the CDR3 is TGTGCCAGCAGCCCAAAACTAGGACCCGGAACAGGGGAGCTGTTTTTT.